Shown below are 15 T cell receptor beta chains from a single sample sequenced in a study of control samples from healthy donors and cancer patients. The repertoire was sequenced with immunoSEQ multiplex PCR; TCRdb's copy has only in-frame clones and lacks some. The repertoire holds 100,000 to 150,000 clones, roughly 92% seen once, with 5.5% to 7% in the top ten. Source material: blood. The source is a man younger than 30 in good health.

The V and J genes are TRBV2 and TRBJ1-1, with a weak D call TRBD1 (6 bases). This CDR3 has 16 amino acids. CDR1 and CDR2 from the germline V gene are SNHLY and FYNNEI. Trimming stripped 3 bases from V and 1 base from J, with 15 bases between. CDR3 in DNA: TGTGCCAGCAGTGATGGGGGCAGAAAACCGAACACTGAAGCTTTCTTT. Its protein is CASSDGGRKPNTEAFF.

This clone came up a few times. The chain carries TRBV11-2 and TRBJ1-1; D remains ambiguous. Trimming pared 2 bases from V and 1 base from J, leaving 11 bases between. Germline V gives CDR1 SGHAT, CDR2 FQNNGV. The CDR3 is made up of 15 amino acids. The CDR3 DNA sequence: TGTGCCAGCAGCTTATATAAGGGCGAGAACACTGAAGCTTTCTTT. This codes for CASSLYKGENTEAFF.

V is TRBV10-3 and J is TRBJ1-5, with a tentative D call TRBD1 (6 bases). Germline-derived CDR1 and CDR2 are ENHRY and SYGVKD. The V end lost 3 bases, the J end lost 1 base, and 16 bases lay between the germline ends. The CDR3 spans 17 residues. This CDR3 reads CAISEWMGTGSNQPQHF. The CDR3 DNA sequence: TGTGCCATCAGTGAATGGATGGGAACAGGGAGCAATCAGCCCCAGCATTTT.

The gene calls are TRBV9 and TRBJ2-2; D gene unclear. The germline V and J ends were trimmed by 3 bases and 5 bases, with 11 bases remaining between them. CDR1 and CDR2 (germline): SGDLS, YYNGEE. The CDR3 is 14 residues long. The CDR3 DNA follows: TGTGCCAGCAGCGCAGCGTTTGGAACCGGGGAGCTGTTTTTT. Protein sequence: CASSAAFGTGELFF.

This chain links TRBV18 with TRBJ2-3; D remains ambiguous. Germline V gives CDR1 KGHSH, CDR2 LQKENI. Deletions cut 0 bases from V and 4 bases from J, with 8 bases between. The CDR3 spans 14 residues. CDR3 amino acids: CASSPPVQADTQYF. The CDR3 bases are TGTGCCAGCTCACCACCGGTTCAGGCAGATACGCAGTATTTT.

V and J are TRBV7-6 and TRBJ2-7; tentatively, D is TRBD1 (5 bases). This CDR3 contains 15 residues. The V gene lost 5 bases and the J gene lost 6 bases, with 20 bases spanning the gap. Germline V gene sequence: CDR1 SGHVS, CDR2 FNYEAQ. The CDR3 here is CASSPPARVPREQYF. Here the CDR3 DNA reads TGTGCCAGCAGCCCCCCCGCCAGGGTTCCTCGCGAGCAGTACTTC. The full variable domain, with the rest looked up from reference TRBV7-6 and TRBJ2-7, is GAGVSQSPRYKVTKRGQDVALRCDPISGHVSLYWYRQALGQGPEFLTYFNYEAQQDKSGLPNDRFSAERPEGSISTLTIQRTEQRDSAMYRCASSPPARVPREQYFGPGTRLTVT.

The V and J genes are TRBV2 and TRBJ2-1, with D possibly being TRBD1 (7 bases). With 10 bases removed from V and 9 bases from J, the gap between germline ends came to 13 bases. There are 11 residues in the CDR3. Germline CDR1 and CDR2: SNHLY and FYNNEI. CDR3 loop: CATNRGGEQFF. CDR3 bases: TGTGCCACGAACAGGGGAGGTGAGCAGTTCTTC.

The chain has TRBV3-1 (or the pseudogene TRBV3-2) and TRBJ1-4, with D unclear. Germline-derived CDR1 and CDR2 are LGHDT and YNNKEL (reference sequence). V lost 0 bases, J lost 8 bases, and 16 bases lay in between. The CDR3 extends over 16 amino acids. CDR3 in DNA: TGTGCCAGCAGCCAAGATGTAAGACGGCTTAGAGAAAAACTGTTTTTT. It encodes CASSQDVRRLREKLFF.

The chain is built from TRBV4-1 and TRBJ2-7; tentative D call: TRBD1 (5 bases). Germline V gives CDR1 MGHRA, CDR2 YSYEKL. With 3 bases removed from V and 0 bases from J, the gap between germline ends came to 15 bases. The CDR3 contains 16 residues. The CDR3 spells CASSHRQWESSYEQYF. CDR3 DNA sequence: TGCGCCAGCAGCCATCGACAGTGGGAAAGCTCCTACGAGCAGTACTTC.

The chain uses TRBV24-1 and TRBJ2-3; TRBD2 matches at 10 bases. J gave up 0 bases and V 9 bases, and 17 bases lay outside the gene matches. The CDR3 runs 19 residues. The germline V gene has CDR1 KGHDR and CDR2 SFDVKD. The CDR3 DNA reads as TGTGCCACCCGAGGCAGGGGTTGGCCAGCGGGGGGGAGCACAGATACGCAGTATTTT. Protein sequence: CATRGRGWPAGGSTDTQYF.

V is TRBV7-2 and J is TRBJ1-5; TRBD1 matches 9 bases. CDR3 length: 13 residues. Germline CDR1 and CDR2: SGHTA and FQGNSA. V shed 7 bases, J shed 6 bases, and the junction held 4 bases outside the gene matches. The CDR3 loop reads CASTSTGGQPQHF. The DNA for the CDR3 is TGTGCCAGCACCTCGACAGGGGGTCAGCCCCAGCATTTT.

This clone appeared once. The rearrangement joins TRBV12-3 or TRBV12-4 to TRBJ1-1; D remains unclear. Trimming cost V 7 bases and J 4 bases, with 10 bases left between them. The CDR3 spans 12 residues. CDR3 nucleotides: TGTGCCAGCAATCGGGCCGGCACTGAAGCTTTCTTT. Translated, it gives CASNRAGTEAFF.

The chain is built from TRBV3-1 (or the pseudogene TRBV3-2) and TRBJ2-7; tentatively, D is TRBD1 or TRBD2 (6 bases each). CDR3 length equals 14 residues. Germline assignment: CDR1 LGHDT and CDR2 YNNKEL (reference sequence). V lost 2 bases to trimming and J lost 6 bases, with 14 bases between them. The CDR3 DNA reads as TGTGCCAGCAGCCAACCGGGGGCCGGGGGCGAGCAGTACTTC. This translates into CASSQPGAGGEQYF.

The V call is TRBV18, the J call TRBJ1-2; 8 bases are a match to TRBD1. This CDR3 spans 13 amino acids. With V trimmed by 4 bases and J by 8 bases, 6 bases remained unmatched. Germline CDR1 is KGHSH and CDR2 is LQKENI. The CDR3 DNA reads TGTGCCAGCTCACACGGGACAGGCAAAGGCTACACCTTC. This translates into CASSHGTGKGYTF.

A single count supports this clone. The chain uses TRBV9 and TRBJ2-7; D perhaps matches TRBD2 (6 bases). Germline V CDR1 and CDR2: SGDLS, YYNGEE. Trimming cost V 0 bases and J 1 base, with 8 bases left between them. The CDR3 runs to 14 residues. The chain's CDR3 is CASSVGEASYEQYF. CDR3 sequence (DNA): TGTGCCAGCAGCGTAGGGGAGGCGTCCTACGAGCAGTACTTC.